The clone carrying this T cell receptor (beta chain) was seen once. The antigen is unknown. This record comes from a study of cytotoxic CD8 clonotypes in ibrutinib-treated CLL. Study-wide context: Response was recorded as partial in 24 patients and complete in 2; at median around 70 months, approximately 14 remained remitted and approximately twelve had progressed. Specimens for response were gathered following a median about a year of therapy, spanning 6 to 36.

PBMCs that had been cryopreserved were the source of 1.5 to 2.5 micrograms of genomic DNA for TCR beta libraries. CDR3 length: 13 residues. CDR1 and CDR2 from the germline V gene are SQVTM and ANQGSEA. V dropped 4 bases and J dropped 4 bases, with 13 bases sitting between them. Some clones are missing from TCRdb's copy, which holds only in-frame ones; the method was immunoSEQ multiplex PCR. The profile shows about 140,000 clones, 80% to 95% of them singletons. Overall study findings and caveats: Public clonotypes occurred uncommonly; on treatment, they contracted or remained stable.

The material sequenced was PBMCs, taken after 12 months of ibrutinib treatment. The source is a human donor with chronic lymphocytic leukemia. The chain recombines TRBV29-1 with TRBJ1-1; D uncertain. The CDR3 DNA sequence: TGCAGCGTTGTAGGCGGGAGTCGCACTGAAGCTTTCTTT. Amino acid sequence: CSVVGGSRTEAFF.